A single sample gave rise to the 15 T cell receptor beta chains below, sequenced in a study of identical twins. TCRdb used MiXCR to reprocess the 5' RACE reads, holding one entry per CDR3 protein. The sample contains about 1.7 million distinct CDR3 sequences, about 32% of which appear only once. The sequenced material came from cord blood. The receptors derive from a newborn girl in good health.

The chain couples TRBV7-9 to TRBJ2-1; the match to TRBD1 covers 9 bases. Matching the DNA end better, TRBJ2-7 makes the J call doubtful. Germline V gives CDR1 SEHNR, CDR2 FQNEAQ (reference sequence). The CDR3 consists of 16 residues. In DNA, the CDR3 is TGTGCCAGCAGCCTAGGACAGGGGAGCTCCTACAATGAGCAGTACTTC. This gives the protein CASSLGQGSSYNEQYF.

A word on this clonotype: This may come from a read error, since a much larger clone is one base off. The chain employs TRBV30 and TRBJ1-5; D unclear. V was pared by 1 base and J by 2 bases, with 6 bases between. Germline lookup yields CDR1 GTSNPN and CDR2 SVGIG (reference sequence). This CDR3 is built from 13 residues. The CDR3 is CAWSARGNQPQHF. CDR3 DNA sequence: TGTGCCTGGAGTGCAAGGGGCAATCAGCCCCAGCATTTT.

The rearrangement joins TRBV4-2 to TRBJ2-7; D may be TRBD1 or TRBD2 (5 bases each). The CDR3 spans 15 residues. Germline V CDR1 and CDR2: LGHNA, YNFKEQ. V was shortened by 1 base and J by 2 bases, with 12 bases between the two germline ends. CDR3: CASSQVGDRTYEQYF. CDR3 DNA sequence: TGTGCCAGCAGCCAAGTAGGGGACCGCACCTACGAGCAGTACTTC.

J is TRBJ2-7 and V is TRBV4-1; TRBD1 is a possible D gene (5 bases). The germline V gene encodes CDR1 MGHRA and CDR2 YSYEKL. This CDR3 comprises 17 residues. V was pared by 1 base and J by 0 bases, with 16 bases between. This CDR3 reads CASSQGGRPGPSYEQYF. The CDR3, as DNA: TGCGCCAGCAGCCAAGGGGGCAGACCGGGTCCCTCCTACGAGCAGTACTTC.

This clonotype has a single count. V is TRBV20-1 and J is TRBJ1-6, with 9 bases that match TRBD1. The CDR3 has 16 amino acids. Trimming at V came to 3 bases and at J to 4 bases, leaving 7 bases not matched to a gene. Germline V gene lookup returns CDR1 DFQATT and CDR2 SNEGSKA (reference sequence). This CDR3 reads CSARTGDRVYNSPLHF. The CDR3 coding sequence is TGCAGTGCTAGGACGGGGGACAGGGTGTATAATTCACCCCTCCACTTT.

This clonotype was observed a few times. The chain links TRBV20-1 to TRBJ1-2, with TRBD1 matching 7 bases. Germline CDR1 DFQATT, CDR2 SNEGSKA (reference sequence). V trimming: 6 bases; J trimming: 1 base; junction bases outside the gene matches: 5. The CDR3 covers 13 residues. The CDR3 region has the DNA TGCAGTGCGAACACAGGGGATAACTATGGCTACACCTTC. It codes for CSANTGDNYGYTF.

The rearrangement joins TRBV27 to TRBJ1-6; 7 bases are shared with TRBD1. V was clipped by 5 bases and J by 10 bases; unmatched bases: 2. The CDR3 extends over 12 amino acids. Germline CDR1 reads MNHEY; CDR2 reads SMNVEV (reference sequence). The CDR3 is CASSQGESPLHF. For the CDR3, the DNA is TGTGCCAGCAGTCAGGGGGAGTCACCCCTCCACTTT.

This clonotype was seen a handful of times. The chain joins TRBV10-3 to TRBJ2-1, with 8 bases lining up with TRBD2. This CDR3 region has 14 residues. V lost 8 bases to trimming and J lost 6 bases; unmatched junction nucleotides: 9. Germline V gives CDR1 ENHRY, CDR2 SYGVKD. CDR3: CAIAPGLVGNEQFF. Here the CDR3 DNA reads TGTGCCATCGCCCCGGGACTAGTGGGCAATGAGCAGTTCTTC.

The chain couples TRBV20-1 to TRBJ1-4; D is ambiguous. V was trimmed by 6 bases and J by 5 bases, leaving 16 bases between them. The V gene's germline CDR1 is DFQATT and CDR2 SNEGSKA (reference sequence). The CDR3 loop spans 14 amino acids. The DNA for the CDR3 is TGCAGTGCGTCCGGTCGGTCGGGAAATGAAAAACTGTTTTTT. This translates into CSASGRSGNEKLFF.

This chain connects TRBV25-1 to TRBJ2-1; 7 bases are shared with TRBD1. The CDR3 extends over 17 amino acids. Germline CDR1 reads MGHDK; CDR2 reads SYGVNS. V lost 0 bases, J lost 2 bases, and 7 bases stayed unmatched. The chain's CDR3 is CASSEYRGRGAYNEQFF. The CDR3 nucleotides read TGTGCCAGCAGTGAATATAGGGGGCGCGGTGCCTACAATGAGCAGTTCTTC. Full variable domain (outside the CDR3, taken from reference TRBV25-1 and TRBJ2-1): EADIYQTPRYLVIGTGKKITLECSQTMGHDKMYWYQQDPGMELHLIHYSYGVNSTEKGDLSSESTVSRIRTEHFPLTLESARPSHTSQYLCASSEYRGRGAYNEQFFGPGTRLTVL.

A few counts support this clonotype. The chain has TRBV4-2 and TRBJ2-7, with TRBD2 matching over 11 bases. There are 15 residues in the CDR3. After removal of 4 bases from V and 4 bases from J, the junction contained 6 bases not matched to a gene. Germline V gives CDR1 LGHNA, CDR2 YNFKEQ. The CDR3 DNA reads TGTGCCAGCAGCCGAGGGACTAGCGGCCTTTACGAGCAGTACTTC. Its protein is CASSRGTSGLYEQYF.

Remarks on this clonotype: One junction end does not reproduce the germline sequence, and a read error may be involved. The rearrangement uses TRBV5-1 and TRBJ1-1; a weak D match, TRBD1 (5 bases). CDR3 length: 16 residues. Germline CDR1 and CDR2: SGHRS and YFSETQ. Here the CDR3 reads CASSLGPQGKNTEAFF. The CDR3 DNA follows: TGCGCCAGCAGCTTGGGGCCCCAGGGTAAGAACACCGAAGCTTTCTTT.

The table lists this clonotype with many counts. For the CDR3, the DNA is TGTGCCATCAGTGACCCGGGCCTTCAAGAGACCCAGTACTTC. This encodes CAISDPGLQETQYF. J is TRBJ2-5 and V is TRBV10-3; D is unclear. The V and J ends lost 3 bases and 2 bases respectively, with 10 bases between them. The CDR3 runs to 14 residues. In germline, CDR1 is ENHRY, CDR2 SYGVKD.

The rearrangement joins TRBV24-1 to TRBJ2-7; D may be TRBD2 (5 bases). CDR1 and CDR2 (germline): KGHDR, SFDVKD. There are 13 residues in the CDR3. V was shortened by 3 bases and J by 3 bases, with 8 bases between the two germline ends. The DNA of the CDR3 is TGTGCCACCAGTGATGGCCGGGGCTACGAGCAGTACTTC. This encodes CATSDGRGYEQYF.

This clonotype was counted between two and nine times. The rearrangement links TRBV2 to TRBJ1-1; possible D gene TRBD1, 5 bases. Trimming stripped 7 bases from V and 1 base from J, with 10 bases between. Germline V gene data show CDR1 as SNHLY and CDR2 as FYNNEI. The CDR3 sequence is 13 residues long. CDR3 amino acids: CASISGANTEAFF. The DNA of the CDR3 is TGTGCCAGCATTTCCGGGGCGAACACTGAAGCTTTCTTT.